This record covers a single T cell receptor beta chain. The antigen is not known. The data originate from a study of graft-versus-host responses after intestinal transplantation. At the level of the study: All recipients were given anti-thymocyte globulin induction, and tacrolimus and steroids were then administered for 2 to 4 years.

Only in-frame clones appear in the TCRdb table, and some are missing; sequencing was by immunoSEQ multiplex PCR. The repertoire holds about 38,000 clones, less than 90% seen once, with about 3.5% in the top ten. The study's findings and limits: Researchers found GvH clones in recipient marrow, and some showed up first in ileum or blood.

The V gene end was trimmed by 5 bases and the J gene end by 5 bases; junction bases not matched to a gene: 8. CDR3 length equals 14 residues. Germline V lookup: CDR1 MNHEY, CDR2 SMNVEV (reference sequence). This TCR came from a human patient who received an intestinal transplant, so some T cells may come from the graft donor. The sample in question was PBMCs, obtained less than 1,400 days after transplant. The chain carries TRBV27 and TRBJ1-2; 7 bases agree with TRBD1. CDR3: CASSPAGGGYGYTF. CDR3 DNA sequence: TGTGCCAGCAGTCCCGCAGGGGGAGGGTATGGCTACACCTTC.